This TCR beta chain was identified in a study of cytomegalovirus exposure and HLA in healthy donors. The study's findings and limits: In an earlier analysis, productive rearrangement rates for most beta V segments clustered near 90% or 30%. TRBV6-2, TRBV6-3 and other indistinguishable V segments were excluded.

This clone was observed a few times. Antigen unknown. This specimen includes other DNA sequences encoding the same CDR3. It was with 60 Vbeta and 13 Jbeta primers that the PCR ran. Assay used: immunoSEQ multiplex PCR; TCRdb lists only in-frame clones, some missing. The sample lists 200,000 to 300,000 clones, approximately 84% occurring once. The germline V gene encodes CDR1 SEHNR and CDR2 FQNEAQ (reference sequence). The V gene lost 2 bases and the J gene lost 3 bases, with 8 bases spanning the gap. This CDR3 spans 14 amino acids. This TCR came from a woman in her thirties or forties in good health and CMV-seropositive. Material for sequencing was PBMCs. The chain couples TRBV7-9 to TRBJ1-5; TRBD1 might be the D (5 bases). The CDR3 DNA is TGTGCCAGCAGCTTATCAGGGAACAATCAGCCCCAGCATTTT. It translates to CASSLSGNNQPQHF. Variable domain in full (rest from reference TRBV7-9 and TRBJ1-5): DTGVSQNPRHKITKRGQNVTFRCDPISEHNRLYWYRQTLGQGPEFLTYFQNEAQLEKSRLLSDRFSAERPKGSFSTLEIQRTEQGDSAMYLCASSLSGNNQPQHFGDGTRLSIL.